The T cell receptor (beta chain) described here comes from a study of spatial heterogeneity in lung cancer. This CDR3 has 12 residues. Germline CDR1 and CDR2: DFQATT and SNEGSKA (reference sequence). The ends were cut back, 3 bases at V and 5 bases at J, with 10 bases in the middle. TCRdb re-called the 5' RACE reads through MiXCR, storing one row per CDR3 protein. Here the sample spans under 30,000 distinct CDR3 sequences, 3% to 3.5% being singletons. Study-wide results and caveats: Ubiquitous expanded tumor TCRs were observed in blood more at resection than follow-up.

Time point given: sample taken at primary tumor resection. This clonotype appeared many times. Its antigen is unidentified. J is TRBJ1-2 and V is TRBV20-1; D gene ambiguous. Sequenced material: PBMCs, taken at surgery. This sequence originates from a female donor with early-stage non-small cell lung cancer. As DNA, the CDR3 is TGCAGTGCTAGTTGGGCAGGTTATGGCTACACCTTC. Its translation is CSASWAGYGYTF.